Shown below are 22 T cell receptor beta chains from a single sample sequenced in a study of cytomegalovirus exposure and HLA in healthy donors. PCR involved 60 Vbeta and 13 Jbeta primers. Sequencing used immunoSEQ multiplex PCR; TCRdb keeps in-frame clones, though not all of them. This sample has approximately 150,000 clones, with more than 65% found just once. Sequencing was performed on PBMCs. The receptors come from a man between 18 and 29 years old in good health and CMV-seropositive.

This chain links TRBV7-9 with TRBJ2-2, with 7 bases matching TRBD1. Germline CDR1 and CDR2: SEHNR and FQNEAQ (reference sequence). This CDR3 has 16 residues. Trimming took 5 bases from V and 4 from J; bases not matched to a gene: 10. The CDR3 DNA reads TGTGCCAGCAGCCAACAGAGGGGGCCGGTCACCGGGGAGCTGTTTTTT. Translation: CASSQQRGPVTGELFF.

As DNA, the CDR3 is TGTGCCAGCAGCCTCGGGTCACGGGAGTGGGAAAAACTGTTTTTT. Its protein product is CASSLGSREWEKLFF. The rearrangement links TRBV7-9 to TRBJ1-4, with no clear D. With 5 bases removed from V and 8 bases from J, the gap between germline ends came to 18 bases. There are 15 residues in the CDR3. Germline V gene data show CDR1 as SEHNR and CDR2 as FQNEAQ (reference sequence).

In its sample, this clone was seen once. The gene calls are TRBV27 and TRBJ1-1; D may be TRBD1 (5 bases). Trimming pared 1 base from V and 11 bases from J, leaving 14 bases between. The CDR3 totals 13 residues. Germline CDR1 MNHEY, CDR2 SMNVEV (reference sequence). The DNA for the CDR3 is TGTGCCAGCAGTTTATTTGCCGGGGGGAGGGCTTTCTTT. Translating it yields CASSLFAGGRAFF.

The chain is built from TRBV25-1 and TRBJ1-2; 12 bases map to TRBD1. Germline V gene sequence: CDR1 MGHDK, CDR2 SYGVNS. This CDR3 is 16 amino acids long. J lost 4 bases, V lost 2 bases, and 5 bases had no gene match. This CDR3 reads CASSEPGQGAFYGYTF. The CDR3 DNA follows: TGTGCCAGCAGTGAACCGGGACAGGGGGCGTTCTATGGCTACACCTTC.

This clone was counted between two and nine times. The V call is TRBV12-5, the J call TRBJ1-1, with D possibly TRBD1 on 5 matching bases. This CDR3 is built from 15 residues. CDR1 is LGHNT, CDR2 FRNRAP, per germline. Trimming shortened V by 5 bases and J by 5 bases, and 18 bases separated the two germline ends. CDR3 loop: CASGLPQAGGTEAFF. DNA of the CDR3: TGTGCTAGTGGTCTCCCCCAGGCGGGGGGGACTGAAGCTTTCTTT.

The V and J genes are TRBV10-3 and TRBJ1-1; 8 bases are a match to TRBD1. CDR3 size: 15 residues. Losses at the gene ends were 2 bases for V and 4 bases for J; bases not matched to a gene: 6. Per germline, CDR1 ENHRY and CDR2 SYGVKD. The DNA of the CDR3 is TGTGCCATCAGTGAGACCCCGGACAGGGCCACTGAAGCTTTCTTT. Its translation: CAISETPDRATEAFF.

The rearrangement uses TRBV13 and TRBJ1-4; TRBD1 matches 8 bases. The CDR3 sequence is 14 residues long. Germline V gene sequence: CDR1 PRHDT, CDR2 FYEKMQ (reference sequence). J was trimmed by 7 bases and V by 5 bases; bases with no gene match: 6. The CDR3 here is CASSTQGAGEKLFF. CDR3 in DNA: TGTGCCAGCAGCACGCAGGGGGCGGGTGAAAAACTGTTTTTT.

The chain recombines TRBV19 with TRBJ1-1; perhaps TRBD1 as D (5 bases). Trimming took 1 base from V and 4 from J, leaving 13 bases between them. Germline lookup yields CDR1 LNHDA and CDR2 SQIVND (reference sequence). The CDR3 length is 15 residues. The CDR3 region is CASSIVAGVGTEAFF. The CDR3 DNA reads TGTGCCAGTAGTATAGTCGCGGGGGTGGGCACTGAAGCTTTCTTT.

The chain couples TRBV6-7 to TRBJ2-3; no clear D gene. TRBV6-7 is identified as an open reading frame with a role that is uncertain. Trimming left V 11 bases short and J 0 bases short, with 12 bases between. This CDR3 is 13 amino acids long. For the CDR3, the DNA is TGTGCCGTCCCTGGCCCTAGCACAGATACGCAGTATTTT. Protein sequence: CAVPGPSTDTQYF.

The V gene is TRBV5-4, the J gene TRBJ2-1; no definite D call. Germline CDR1 reads SGHNT; CDR2 reads YYREEE (reference sequence). The CDR3 sequence is 13 residues long. The V end was cut by 2 bases, the J end by 8 bases, with 11 bases between. CDR3 sequence reads: CASSLSQVDEQFF. The CDR3 coding sequence is TGTGCCAGCAGCTTAAGTCAGGTGGATGAGCAGTTCTTC.

This chain uses TRBV21-1 with TRBJ2-1; the tabulated D call, TRBD2, remains unverified against the DNA. TRBV21-1 is assigned pseudogene status. The CDR3 has 13 amino acids. CDR3 in DNA: TGTGCCAGCAGCAAATCAAGAGGGAATGAGCAGTTCTTC. Its translation is CASSKSRGNEQFF.

This clone was counted a few times. V and J are TRBV28 and TRBJ1-1, with D maybe TRBD1 (5 bases). Trimming shortened V by 3 bases and J by 3 bases, and 11 bases separated the two germline ends. The germline V gene has CDR1 MDHEN and CDR2 SYDVKM. The CDR3 loop spans 14 amino acids. The CDR3 loop is CASSLGEGDTEAFF. The CDR3 DNA reads TGTGCCAGCAGTTTGGGGGAGGGCGACACTGAAGCTTTCTTT. The full variable domain, in which reference TRBV28 and TRBJ1-1 provide the parts outside the CDR3, is DVKVTQSSRYLVKRTGEKVFLECVQDMDHENMFWYRQDPGLGLRLIYFSYDVKMKEKGDIPEGYSVSREKKERFSLILESASTNQTSMYLCASSLGEGDTEAFFGQGTRLTVV.

This chain uses TRBV7-2 with TRBJ2-1, with TRBD1 identical over 11 bases. Germline values: CDR1 SGHTA, CDR2 FQGNSA. CDR3 size: 15 residues. The V and J ends lost 4 bases and 14 bases, in that order; junction bases with no gene match: 13. The CDR3 region has the DNA TGTGCCAGCAGCTCCGGGACAGGGGGACTCTCCAGGGAGTTCTTC. This encodes CASSSGTGGLSREFF.

The chain uses TRBV4-2 and TRBJ2-3; perhaps TRBD2 as D (6 bases). Per germline, CDR1 LGHNA and CDR2 YNFKEQ. The CDR3 consists of 12 residues. V shed 4 bases and J shed 4 bases, with 6 bases lying between them. CDR3: CASSPGADTQYF. In nucleotides, the CDR3 is TGTGCCAGCAGCCCGGGGGCAGATACGCAGTATTTT.

About this clone: At one end, the junction sequence differs from germline, possibly due to a read error. Other DNA sequences in this specimen translate into the identical CDR3. The V and J genes are TRBV4-1 and TRBJ1-4; the D gene is possibly TRBD1 (6 bases). The CDR3 totals 16 residues. Germline CDR1 MGHRA, CDR2 YSYEKL. CDR3 residues: CASSQGRQALNEKLFF. In nucleotides, the CDR3 is TGCGCCAGTAGCCAAGGAAGACAGGCCTTAAATGAAAAACTGTTTTTT.

This clone was recorded only once. The chain joins TRBV10-3 to TRBJ1-5, with 9 bases identical to TRBD1. V dropped 4 bases and J dropped 7; count of bases not matched to a gene: 8. The germline CDR1 and CDR2 sequences are ENHRY and SYGVKD. The CDR3 length is 15 residues. In DNA form, the CDR3 reads TGTGCCATCAGTGCCGGGACAGGGAACGGGCAGCCCCAGCATTTT. This gives the protein CAISAGTGNGQPQHF.

V and J are TRBV10-1 and TRBJ2-7, with 8 bases that match TRBD2. In germline, CDR1 is WNHNN, CDR2 SYGVQD (reference sequence). V shed 4 bases, J shed 3 bases, and the junction held 8 bases outside the gene matches. This CDR3 has 15 amino acids. The CDR3, as DNA: TGCGCCAGCAGTGGGGGCCGCGCGGGAGGCTACGAGCAGTACGTC. Translation: CASSGGRAGGYEQYV.

The table lists this clone with a count of one. The chain has TRBV5-1 and TRBJ1-2, with D possibly TRBD1 on 6 matching bases. Germline values: CDR1 SGHRS, CDR2 YFSETQ. V was cut by 0 bases and J by 8 bases, with 11 bases left in between. The CDR3 spans 13 residues. The CDR3 loop is CASSLGQDLGYTF. DNA for the CDR3: TGCGCCAGCAGCTTGGGACAGGACCTCGGCTACACCTTC.

V and J are TRBV4-1 and TRBJ2-2; D not resolved. Germline V gene data show CDR1 as MGHRA and CDR2 as YSYEKL. Trimming pared 1 base from V and 6 bases from J, leaving 18 bases between. CDR3 length equals 17 residues. DNA of the CDR3: TGCGCCAGCAGCCAAGTTTTAGGCCGACCGGCGGCCGGGGAGCTGTTTTTT. It is translated as CASSQVLGRPAAGELFF.

A few counts support this clone. The gene calls are TRBV15 and TRBJ2-7, with D hard to call. The V gene lost 8 bases and the J gene lost 6 bases, with 20 bases spanning the gap. The CDR3 has 14 residues. Germline CDR1 and CDR2: LNHNV and YYDKDF (reference sequence). The CDR3 DNA reads TGTGCCACCGCTGTGACTCGTGAGTGGGGCGAGCAGTACGTC. It translates to CATAVTREWGEQYV.

The chain combines TRBV12-5 with TRBJ1-3, with D possibly being TRBD1 (6 bases). V lost 6 bases, J lost 0 bases, and 12 bases lay in between. The CDR3 loop spans 15 amino acids. Germline loops: CDR1 LGHNT, CDR2 FRNRAP. CDR3 in DNA: TGTGCTAGTGGCTTAGGGGGTGCCTCTGGAAACACCATATATTTT. This codes for CASGLGGASGNTIYF.

The chain uses TRBV2 and TRBJ1-5; TRBD1 matches 8 bases. The CDR3 runs 13 residues. V dropped 6 bases and J dropped 5; count of bases not matched to a gene: 3. CDR1 and CDR2 (germline): SNHLY, FYNNEI. The CDR3 DNA sequence: TGTGCCAGCAGCAGGGGGCTGGATCAGCCCCAGCATTTT. This gives the protein CASSRGLDQPQHF.